The 26 T cell receptor beta chains below were found in one sample sequenced in a study of tissue T cells after allogeneic stem cell transplantation. The time point denotes: mouse harvest day 14 after allogeneic transplant. Tail vein injection delivered 10^7 T-cell-depleted bone marrow cells and 10^6 splenic CD5+ T cells. Clones were sequenced by immunoSEQ multiplex PCR, and TCRdb holds only the in-frame ones, with some missing. The repertoire includes 4,000 to 4,500 clones, roughly 50% of them detected once, and under 40% sits in the top ten. Sequencing was carried out using lymph node tissue. The origin of the receptors is a female BALB/c mouse given C57BL/6 T cells with graft-versus-host disease after an allogeneic hematopoietic cell transplant.

Details on this clone: Gene names refer to mouse genes. The CDR3 end lies 1 residue beyond the end of the read and is filled in from the germline J gene. J is TRBJ2-1 and V is TRBV24, with 7 positions matching TRBD2. Germline V lookup: CDR1 KGHTA, CDR2 FRNEEI. Losses at the gene ends were 1 base for V and 3 bases for J; bases not matched to a gene: 0. This CDR3 spans 14 amino acids. The DNA read from the CDR3 is TGTGCCAGCAGTCTGTGGGGGGGCTATGCTGAGCAGTTC. This codes for CASSLWGGYAEQF. The CDR3 as a whole reads CASSLWGGYAEQFF.

As regards this clone: This likely reflects a read error, since a far larger clone is one base away. Germline and genes here are mouse. The read terminates 1 residue ahead of where the CDR3 ends, so the germline J gene completes it. The chain has TRBV13-2 and TRBJ2-3; tentative D call: TRBD1 (6 bases). With 0 bases removed from V and 1 base from J, the gap between germline ends came to 9 bases. The germline gives CDR1 NNHNN, CDR2 SYGAGS (reference sequence). CDR3 size: 15 residues. The part of the CDR3 DNA that was read is TGTGCCAGCGGTGATGCCAGGGGCGGTGCAGAAACGCTGTAT. Protein product: CASGDARGGAETLY. From start to end, the CDR3 is CASGDARGGAETLYF.

In its sample, this clone was seen a few times. Gene names follow the mouse nomenclature. Sequencing ends 1 residue short of the CDR3 end; the germline J gene provides the rest. V gene TRBV16 combines with J gene TRBJ1-4, with a tentative D call TRBD1 (6 bases). CDR3 size: 15 residues. Germline CDR1 and CDR2: SGHSA and FRNQAP. Trimming pared 0 bases from V and 2 bases from J, leaving 7 bases between. This CDR3 is CASSLEGHSNERLFF. The CDR3 bases that were read are TGTGCAAGCAGCTTAGAGGGACACTCCAACGAAAGATTATTT. Based on the CDR3 plus reference TRBV16 and TRBJ1-4, the full variable domain is NAGVIQTPRHKVTGKGQEATLWCEPISGHSAVFWYRQTIVQGLEFLTYFRNQAPIDDSGMPKERFSAQMPNQSHSTLKIQSTQPQDSAVYLCASSLEGHSNERLFFGHGTKLSVL.

About this clone: Genes here carry mouse names. The read finishes 1 residue shy of the CDR3 end, and the germline J gene is used to complete it. The rearrangement joins TRBV1 to TRBJ2-7, with 12 bases lining up with TRBD2. In germline, CDR1 is NSQYPW, CDR2 LRSPGD (reference sequence). V dropped 3 bases and J dropped 6; count of bases not matched to a gene: 3. There are 14 residues in the CDR3. CDR3 sequence reads: CTCSARLGGLEQYF. The sequenced part of the CDR3 DNA is TGCACCTGCAGTGCGCGACTGGGGGGGCTTGAACAGTAC.

By sample share, this clone is medium-sized. Gene and germline names: mouse. The CDR3 end falls 1 residue outside the read, so it is completed with the germline J gene. The rearrangement joins TRBV13-3 to TRBJ1-4; no clear D gene. The CDR3 runs 11 residues. Trimming took off 2 bases at V and 7 bases at J, with 3 bases between the two ends. Germline CDR1 NNHDY, CDR2 SYVADS. This chain's CDR3 is CASSEGERLFF. The CDR3 DNA, read in part, is TGTGCCAGCAGTGAAGGCGAAAGATTATTT.

A single count supports this clone. All gene names here are mouse names. Sequencing ends 1 residue short of the CDR3 end; the germline J gene provides the rest. The V and J genes are TRBV13-1 and TRBJ1-1; unclear D gene. This CDR3 contains 11 residues. Germline loops: CDR1 NSHNY, CDR2 SYGAGN. The V gene lost 5 bases and the J gene lost 7 bases, with 9 bases spanning the gap. Incomplete CDR3 DNA: TGTGCCAGCAGCGCGGGATTAGAAGTCTTC. Translation: CASSAGLEVF. The full CDR3 protein reads CASSAGLEVFF.

About this clone itself: Since a far larger clone is one base different, this is likely a read error. Gene names are mouse gene names. Sequencing ends 1 residue short of the CDR3 end; the germline J gene provides the rest. The V and J genes are TRBV16 and TRBJ1-3, with TRBD1 matching 10 bases. The CDR3 is 16 residues long. Germline values: CDR1 SGHSA, CDR2 FRNQAP. The CDR3 is CASSSTGTGAGHTLYF. Incomplete CDR3 DNA: TGTGCAAGCAGCTCGACCGGGACAGGGGCTGGACATACGCTCTAT.

About this clone: These gene names are mouse names. The observed sequence ends 1 residue before the CDR3 terminus, with the missing tail filled in from the germline J gene. V and J are TRBV3 and TRBJ2-4; 10 nucleotides align to TRBD2. The CDR3 spans 14 residues. V shed 5 bases, J shed 3 bases, and the junction held 2 bases outside the gene matches. Germline loops: CDR1 SNHLY, CDR2 FYNGKV (reference sequence). CDR3 region: CASSTWGGQNTLYF. The CDR3 DNA, read in part, is TGTGCCAGCAGCACCTGGGGGGGCCAAAACACCTTGTAC.

In its sample, this clone is medium-sized. Gene names are mouse gene names. The CDR3 goes on 1 residue after the read ends, and that part is filled in from the germline J gene. The chain is built from TRBV17 and TRBJ2-5; D is perhaps TRBD1 or TRBD2 (5 bases each). Germline V lookup: CDR1 MNHDT, CDR2 YYDKIL. Deletions cut 6 bases from V and 3 bases from J, with 10 bases between. The CDR3 has 13 residues. Partial CDR3 DNA: TGTGCTAGCAGGGGGGACGTACAAGACACCCAGTAC. Its protein is CASRGDVQDTQY. Given in full, the CDR3 is CASRGDVQDTQYF.

This clone turned up a few times. The gene symbols are mouse symbols. The observed sequence ends 1 residue before the CDR3 terminus, with the missing tail filled in from the germline J gene. This chain uses TRBV13-1 with TRBJ2-3; 10 nucleotides match TRBD2. The germline CDR1 and CDR2 sequences are NSHNY and SYGAGN. Trimming at V came to 5 bases and at J to 4 bases, leaving 4 bases not matched to a gene. The CDR3 spans 14 residues. CDR3: CASRGGLGSETLYF. The covered CDR3 bases are TGTGCCAGCAGGGGGGGACTGGGGTCAGAAACGCTGTAT.

Regarding this clone: Mouse gene names and germline throughout. The read ends 1 residue before the CDR3 terminus; that terminus is restored from the germline J gene. The rearrangement uses TRBV26 and TRBJ1-2; D is unresolved. Germline V gene lookup returns CDR1 KGHPV and CDR2 FQNQEV (reference sequence). Trimming pared 2 bases from V and 3 bases from J, leaving 4 bases between. The CDR3 is made up of 12 amino acids. CDR3 bases read: TGTGCCAGCAGTCTGGGGGACTCCGACTACACC. It yields the protein CASSLGDSDYT. The CDR3, in full, reads CASSLGDSDYTF.

As regards this clone: All gene names here are mouse names. From the germline J gene comes the end of the CDR3, since the read stops 1 residue before it. This chain uses TRBV13-1 with TRBJ2-5; no reliable D call. CDR1 and CDR2 (germline): NSHNY, SYGAGN. V dropped 3 bases and J dropped 0 bases, with 5 bases sitting between them. This CDR3 has 13 residues. CDR3 DNA (partial): TGTGCCAGCAGTGGGGGTAACCAAGACACCCAGTAC. It is translated as CASSGGNQDTQY. The full CDR3 is CASSGGNQDTQYF.

As regards this clone: Genes and germline come from the mouse. Sequencing ends 1 residue short of the CDR3 end; the germline J gene provides the rest. V is TRBV15 and J is TRBJ2-1; possibly TRBD1 for D (6 bases). CDR3 length equals 13 residues. CDR1 is SGHND, CDR2 FRSKSL, per germline. The germline V and J ends were trimmed by 6 bases and 6 bases, with 12 bases remaining between them. The DNA read from the CDR3 is TGTGCCAGCAGCCCTGGACAGATTGCTGAGCAGTTC. Encoded protein: CASSPGQIAEQF. From start to end, the CDR3 is CASSPGQIAEQFF.

This clone was detected a few times. Gene names and germline refer to mouse. CDR3 protein: CASSLLGGSEQYF. The DNA read from the CDR3 is TGTGCCAGCAGTTTACTGGGGGGTAGTGAACAGTAC. The V gene is TRBV26, the J gene TRBJ2-7; 9 nucleotides align to TRBD2. The sequence runs out 1 residue before the end of the CDR3; the remainder is reconstructed from the germline J gene. The trim removed 5 bases at V and 6 bases at J, leaving 5 bases unmatched. The CDR3 contains 13 residues. The germline CDR1 and CDR2 sequences are KGHPV and FQNQEV (reference sequence). The variable domain in full, completed from reference TRBV26 and TRBJ2-7, reads NSKVIQTPRYLVKGQGQKAKMRCIPEKGHPVVFWYQQNKNNEFKFLINFQNQEVLQQIDMTEKRFSAECPSNSPCSLEIQSSEAGDSALYLCASSLLGGSEQYFGPGTRLTVL.

As concerns this clone: All gene names here are mouse names. The CDR3 extends 1 residue past the end of the read, so its final part is completed from the germline J gene. V is TRBV26 and J is TRBJ2-5; no clear D gene. This CDR3 has 13 residues. Trimming took off 0 bases at V and 9 bases at J, with 10 bases between the two ends. Germline values: CDR1 KGHPV, CDR2 FQNQEV (reference sequence). Partial CDR3 DNA: TGTGCCAGCAGTCTGTCCGGGGAAGGGACCCAGTAC. As protein: CASSLSGEGTQY. The whole CDR3 protein is CASSLSGEGTQYF.

Comment on this clone: The gene names given are mouse names. The read ends 1 residue shy of where the CDR3 ends; the end is completed using the germline J gene. The chain uses TRBV26 and TRBJ1-2, with no clear D. The length of the CDR3 is 12 residues. V lost 2 bases and J lost 2, with 3 bases in between. CDR1 is KGHPV and CDR2 is FQNQEV in the germline V gene (reference sequence). The CDR3 spells CASSLVNSDYTF. The CDR3 DNA, read in part, is TGTGCCAGCAGTCTGGTCAACTCCGACTACACC.

A word on this clone: These gene names are mouse names. The read falls 1 residue short of the CDR3 end, and the missing part is taken from the germline J gene. The V and J genes are TRBV24 and TRBJ1-3; 11 bases line up with TRBD1. CDR3 size: 16 residues. Trimming took 4 bases from V and 2 from J; bases not matched to a gene: 4. CDR1 and CDR2 from the germline V gene are KGHTA and FRNEEI. The CDR3 sequence: CASSPRDRGTGNTLYF. The CDR3 DNA, read in part, is TGTGCCAGCAGTCCCCGGGACAGGGGGACTGGAAATACGCTCTAT.

Of note for this clone: Given a far larger clone just one base away, this is likely a sequencing read error. Mouse names are used for the genes. The CDR3 extends 1 residue past the end of the read, so its final part is completed from the germline J gene. V usage is TRBV13-1 and J usage is TRBJ2-7; unclear D gene. The CDR3 length is 14 residues. Germline V gene data show CDR1 as NSHNY and CDR2 as SYGAGN. The covered CDR3 bases are TGTGCCAGCTGTGATACCAGGAGCTCCTATGAACAGTAC. Translation: CASCDTRSSYEQY. The entire CDR3 reads CASCDTRSSYEQYF.

As for this clone: Germline and genes: mouse. The CDR3 DNA, read in part, is TGTGCCAGCAGCACAACTGGGGGGGATGGCACCCAGTAC. It specifies CASSTTGGDGTQY. The entire CDR3 reads CASSTTGGDGTQYF. This rearrangement joins TRBV3 to TRBJ2-5; 10 nucleotides line up with TRBD2. Sequencing ends 1 residue short of the CDR3 end; the germline J gene provides the rest. The V and J ends lost 5 bases and 8 bases, in that order; junction bases with no gene match: 7. The CDR3 sequence is 14 residues long. Per the germline V gene, CDR1 is SNHLY and CDR2 is FYNGKV (reference sequence).

A remark on this clone: Gene names and germline refer to mouse. The CDR3 end falls 1 residue outside the read, so it is completed with the germline J gene. This chain uses TRBV3 with TRBJ2-7; TRBD2 agrees at 8 bases. CDR1 SNHLY and CDR2 FYNGKV come from the germline V gene (reference sequence). Trimming removed 1 base from V and 7 bases from J; junction bases left unmatched: 6. The length of the CDR3 is 14 residues. CDR3 bases read: TGTGCCAGCAGCTTAGGGGGGGGCGCGCGGGAACAGTAC. Encoded protein: CASSLGGGAREQY. From start to end, the CDR3 is CASSLGGGAREQYF.

Sample share makes this clone medium-sized. Gene names refer to mouse genes. From the germline J gene comes the end of the CDR3, since the read stops 1 residue before it. V usage is TRBV13-1 and J usage is TRBJ2-2; D is uncertain. Germline assignment: CDR1 NSHNY and CDR2 SYGAGN. The V and J ends lost 2 bases and 3 bases respectively, with 2 bases between them. The CDR3 totals 12 residues. CDR3 loop: CASSEYTGQLYF. Partial CDR3 DNA: TGTGCCAGCAGTGAATACACCGGGCAGCTCTAC.

Points on this clone: Here the gene names and germline are mouse. The read ends 1 residue before the CDR3 terminus; that terminus is restored from the germline J gene. V and J are TRBV1 and TRBJ1-5; possible D gene TRBD1, 6 bases. Germline-derived CDR1 and CDR2 are NSQYPW and LRSPGD (reference sequence). This CDR3 contains 14 residues. Trimming took off 3 bases at V and 1 base at J, with 7 bases between the two ends. CDR3 DNA, as far as it was read: TGCACCTGCAGTGCTACAGGGAACAACCAGGCTCCGCTT. This translates into CTCSATGNNQAPL. The entire CDR3 is CTCSATGNNQAPLF. The variable domain in full, with the rest retrieved from reference TRBV1 and TRBJ1-5, is VTLLEQNPRWRLVPRGQAVNLRCILKNSQYPWMSWYQQDLQKQLQWLFTLRSPGDKEVKSLPGADYLATRVTDTELRLQVANMSQGRTLYCTCSATGNNQAPLFGEGTRLSVL.

The table lists this clone with a count of one. At one boundary the junction diverges from the germline segment, which might be a read error. The gene names here belong to mouse. The observed sequence ends 1 residue before the CDR3 terminus, with the missing tail filled in from the germline J gene. The gene calls are TRBV13-3 and TRBJ2-1; D not certain. Per the germline V gene, CDR1 is NNHDY and CDR2 is SYVADS. This CDR3 has 13 residues. The CDR3 is CASGDGGYAEQFF. The DNA read from the CDR3 is TGTGCCAGCGGTGATGGTGGCTATGCTGAGCAGTTC.

With regard to this clone: These gene names are mouse names. With the read ending 1 residue before the CDR3 end, the germline J gene is used to fill in that end. The V gene is TRBV12-2, the J gene TRBJ2-5; the match to TRBD2 covers 10 bases. Per germline, CDR1 SGHLS and CDR2 HYDKME. V trimming: 0 bases; J trimming: 0 bases; junction bases outside the gene matches: 2. The CDR3 sequence is 16 residues long. CDR3 DNA (partial): TGTGCCAGCTCTCTCGGACTGGGGGCTAACCAAGACACCCAGTAC. Residues: CASSLGLGANQDTQY. The CDR3, in full, reads CASSLGLGANQDTQYF.

Details on this clone: Here the gene names and germline are mouse. The CDR3 end is not reached by the read, which stops 1 residue before it; the germline J gene fills it in. This chain uses TRBV12-1 with TRBJ2-5; no clear D gene. Germline V gives CDR1 SGHSN, CDR2 HYEKVE. The CDR3 extends over 14 amino acids. The V gene lost 0 bases and the J gene lost 0 bases, with 6 bases spanning the gap. The CDR3 DNA, read in part, is TGTGCCAGCTCTCTCGGTCTTAACCAAGACACCCAGTAC. Translation: CASSLGLNQDTQY. The whole CDR3 is CASSLGLNQDTQYF. Full variable domain (rest looked up from reference TRBV12-1 and TRBJ2-5): DSGVVQSPRHIIKEKGGRSVLTCIPISGHSNVVWYQQTLGKELKFLIQHYEKVERDKGFLPSRFSVQQFDDYHSEMNMSALELEDSAMYFCASSLGLNQDTQYFGPGTRLLVL.

This clone was counted a few times. Gene names are mouse gene names. With the read ending 1 residue before the CDR3 end, the germline J gene is used to fill in that end. J is TRBJ2-7 and V is TRBV16; TRBD2 matches 12 bases. Germline trimming cut 5 bases from V and 4 bases from J; bases unmatched to any gene: 3. Per germline, CDR1 SGHSA and CDR2 FRNQAP. There are 14 residues in the CDR3. The DNA read from the CDR3 is TGTGCAAGCAGCGAGGACTGGGGGGGGTATGAACAGTAC. Its translation is CASSEDWGGYEQY. The whole CDR3 is CASSEDWGGYEQYF. The full variable domain, with the rest looked up from reference TRBV16 and TRBJ2-7, is NAGVIQTPRHKVTGKGQEATLWCEPISGHSAVFWYRQTIVQGLEFLTYFRNQAPIDDSGMPKERFSAQMPNQSHSTLKIQSTQPQDSAVYLCASSEDWGGYEQYFGPGTRLTVL.